Here is one TCR beta chain with its context. Produced via immunoSEQ multiplex PCR; TCRdb's table is partial and in-frame only. The sample holds 55,000 to 80,000 clones, approximately 77% seen once. Germline loops: CDR1 LNHNV, CDR2 YYDKDF (reference sequence). CDR3 length equals 15 residues. V was clipped by 5 bases and J by 6 bases, with 14 bases between them. These data belong to a study of radiotherapy plus CTLA-4 blockade in lung cancer. The study gave focal radiation plus ipilimumab CTLA-4 blockade to patients with chemo-refractory metastatic non-small-cell lung cancer. The rearrangement links TRBV15 to TRBJ1-6, with D unresolved. Sequenced here: peripheral blood, sampled from a patient treated with radiotherapy plus ipilimumab. The clonotype comes from a human donor with non-small cell lung cancer who had a complete response to radiotherapy plus ipilimumab. The DNA of the CDR3 is TGTGCCACCAGCGACCTACGGACGTTTAATTCACCCCTCCACTTT. This gives the protein CATSDLRTFNSPLHF.